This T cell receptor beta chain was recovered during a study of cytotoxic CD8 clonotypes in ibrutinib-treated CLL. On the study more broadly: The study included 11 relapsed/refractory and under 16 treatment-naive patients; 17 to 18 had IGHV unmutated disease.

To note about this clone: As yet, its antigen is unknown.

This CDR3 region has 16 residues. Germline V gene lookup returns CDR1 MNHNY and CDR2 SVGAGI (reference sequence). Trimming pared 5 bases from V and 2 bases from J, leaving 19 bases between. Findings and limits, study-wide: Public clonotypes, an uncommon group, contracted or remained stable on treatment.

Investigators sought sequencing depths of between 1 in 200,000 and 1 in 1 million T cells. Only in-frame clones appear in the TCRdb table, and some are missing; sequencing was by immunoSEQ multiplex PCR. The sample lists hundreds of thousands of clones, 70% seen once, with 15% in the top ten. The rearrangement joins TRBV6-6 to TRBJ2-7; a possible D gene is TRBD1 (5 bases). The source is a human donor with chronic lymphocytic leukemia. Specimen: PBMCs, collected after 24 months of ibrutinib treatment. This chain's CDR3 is CASSRPPGHPTYEQYF. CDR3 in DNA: TGTGCCAGCAGTCGACCCCCCGGACACCCGACCTACGAGCAGTACTTC.